This TCR beta chain was sequenced during a study of CD8+CD57+ T cells in acquired aplastic anemia. The overall study: Sorting CD4+ and CD8+ cells gave DNA averaging around 3 ug.

The table lists this clonotype with a few counts. Its antigen is currently unknown. Broader study findings: Researchers reported that CD8+ Simpson's diversity was not significantly different in patients versus controls. A set of twenty-nine CD8+ CDR3 sequences was shared between patients and controls, and these sequences appeared highly expressed in patients.

The template used for profiling TCR beta VDJ and CDR3 was genomic DNA. MiXCR, run by TCRdb on the reads, gives a single entry per CDR3 protein. The repertoire holds 250,000 to 300,000 distinct CDR3 sequences, with 45% to 65% as singletons. The CDR3 runs 15 residues. Germline values: CDR1 SGHNT, CDR2 YYREEE (reference sequence). V was pared by 0 bases and J by 0 bases, with 9 bases between. V and J are TRBV5-4 and TRBJ1-1; a weak D match, TRBD1 (5 bases). This TCR came from a human donor with severe aplastic anemia or a healthy control (not recorded which). What was sequenced was sorted CD4+, CD8+, or CD8+CD57+ T cells (not recorded which) from PBMCs. CDR3 sequence (DNA): TGTGCCAGCAGCTTGGCTCCAGGGATGAACACTGAAGCTTTCTTT. Protein product: CASSLAPGMNTEAFF.